These 20 T cell receptor beta chains were sequenced from one sample in a study of T-cell memory formation after mild COVID-19. One entry per CDR3 protein results from TCRdb running MiXCR on the 5' RACE reads. The sample records under 200,000 distinct CDR3 sequences, 11% being singletons. Source material: PBMCs or a T cell subset sorted from them (not recorded which). The receptors here all came from a man between 18 and 35 years old who had mild COVID-19 (a few samples of this study predate the infection). Cell type and time point are not known.

The chain carries TRBV5-1 and TRBJ1-4; D gene uncertain. Germline V gene sequence: CDR1 SGHRS, CDR2 YFSETQ. The CDR3 has 15 residues. Deletions cut 6 bases from V and 8 bases from J, with 20 bases between. As DNA, the CDR3 is TGCGCCAGCACGGCGGAAACGGGAGGTGGAGAAAAACTGTTTTTT. It specifies CASTAETGGGEKLFF. The entire variable domain, with the rest obtained from reference TRBV5-1 and TRBJ1-4, is as follows: KAGVTQTPRYLIKTRGQQVTLSCSPISGHRSVSWYQQTPGQGLQFLFEYFSETQRNKGNFPGRFSGRQFSNSRSEMNVSTLELGDSALYLCASTAETGGGEKLFFGSGTQLSVL.

The chain carries TRBV20-1 and TRBJ1-1, with a tentative D call TRBD1 (6 bases). The CDR3 totals 14 residues. Germline CDR1 is DFQATT and CDR2 is SNEGSKA (reference sequence). V gave up 5 bases and J gave up 3 bases, with 16 bases separating them. The DNA for the CDR3 is TGCAGTGCTTACAGGGTCGGGAGGGACACTGAAGCTTTCTTT. Amino acids: CSAYRVGRDTEAFF.

The chain joins TRBV6-6 to TRBJ2-3, with a tentative D call TRBD2 (5 bases). The CDR3 sequence is 13 residues long. V was cut by 3 bases and J by 5 bases, with 9 bases left in between. Germline V lookup: CDR1 MNHNY, CDR2 SVGAGI (reference sequence). In DNA, the CDR3 is TGTGCCAGCAGTTATCCGGGAATAGATACGCAGTATTTT. Protein product: CASSYPGIDTQYF.

This clonotype was observed a few times. The chain carries TRBV5-5 and TRBJ1-5; the D gene is possibly TRBD1 (5 bases). Germline V gives CDR1 SGHKS, CDR2 YYEKEE (reference sequence). This CDR3 is 15 amino acids long. V gave up 4 bases and J gave up 3 bases, with 14 bases separating them. CDR3 protein: CASSPTEPLNQPQHF. In DNA, the CDR3 is TGTGCCAGCAGCCCGACAGAGCCCCTCAATCAGCCCCAGCATTTT.

At least ten counts were recorded for this clonotype. The rearrangement links TRBV29-1 to TRBJ1-2; D perhaps matches TRBD1 (6 bases). Trimming took 4 bases from V and 2 from J, leaving 17 bases between them. Germline CDR1 is SQVTM and CDR2 is ANQGSEA. The CDR3 sequence is 15 residues long. CDR3 nucleotides: TGCAGCGTTGGGGGCGGGGGCGCATCCAACTATGGCTACACCTTC. Translating it yields CSVGGGGASNYGYTF.

The rearrangement uses TRBV29-1 and TRBJ1-5, with 8 bases identical to TRBD1. CDR3 length: 14 amino acids. V shed 6 bases, J shed 2 bases, and the junction held 6 bases outside the gene matches. CDR1 is SQVTM and CDR2 is ANQGSEA in the germline V gene. This CDR3 is CSVRQGLGNQPQHF. As DNA, the CDR3 is TGCAGCGTACGACAGGGGCTCGGCAATCAGCCCCAGCATTTT.

This chain links TRBV6-6 with TRBJ2-1, with TRBD2 matching over 12 bases. Germline lookup yields CDR1 MNHNY and CDR2 SVGAGI (reference sequence). This CDR3 is 16 amino acids long. V gave up 0 bases and J gave up 7 bases; unmatched junction bases: 4. Here the CDR3 reads CASSYSSSGGANEQFF. CDR3 coding DNA: TGTGCCAGCAGTTACTCCTCTAGCGGGGGGGCGAATGAGCAGTTCTTC.

V is TRBV18 and J is TRBJ2-7; D is perhaps TRBD1 (6 bases). The V gene's germline CDR1 is KGHSH and CDR2 LQKENI. Between the trimmed V and J ends, which lost 0 bases and 2 bases, there was a span of 11 bases. The length of the CDR3 is 15 residues. The CDR3 nucleotides read TGTGCCAGCTCACCACCTACAGGGTATCCCTACGAGCAGTACTTC. Its translation is CASSPPTGYPYEQYF.

The V call is TRBV2, the J call TRBJ2-7; D is perhaps TRBD2 (5 bases). Germline-derived CDR1 and CDR2 are SNHLY and FYNNEI. Trimming removed 6 bases from V and 3 bases from J, with 12 bases in between. CDR3 length equals 13 residues. CDR3 sequence reads: CASSPRDLYEQYV. The CDR3 DNA reads as TGTGCCAGCAGCCCCCGGGATCTCTACGAGCAGTACGTC.

This clonotype was observed a handful of times. The CDR3 nucleotides are TGTGCCAGCAGCCAAGATTGGGCTAGCGGGGGGGCCGAGCAGTACTTC. This encodes CASSQDWASGGAEQYF. This rearrangement joins TRBV4-2 to TRBJ2-7, with 12 bases identical to TRBD2. This CDR3 is built from 16 residues. The germline gives CDR1 LGHNA, CDR2 YNFKEQ. Germline trimming cut 0 bases from V and 6 bases from J; bases unmatched to any gene: 6.

This chain connects TRBV6-2 or TRBV6-3 to TRBJ2-5, with 11 bases aligning to TRBD1. Germline CDR1 reads MNHEY; CDR2 reads SVGEGT. After removal of 5 bases from V and 5 bases from J, the junction contained 13 bases not matched to a gene. This CDR3 comprises 17 residues. CDR3 sequence: CASSTSPGTGGGETQYF. CDR3 nucleotides: TGTGCCAGCAGTACCTCCCCCGGGACAGGGGGAGGTGAGACCCAGTACTTC.

This clonotype has ten or more counts. The V gene is TRBV7-2, the J gene TRBJ2-1; perhaps TRBD2 as D (6 bases). The germline V gene has CDR1 SGHTA and CDR2 FQGNSA. Trimming cost V 6 bases and J 1 base, with 10 bases left between them. The CDR3 has 14 residues. The CDR3 loop reads CASRPGGSYNEQFF. The DNA of the CDR3 is TGTGCCAGCAGACCCGGGGGTTCCTACAATGAGCAGTTCTTC.

The V call is TRBV20-1, the J call TRBJ2-7, with a tentative D call TRBD1 (7 bases). The CDR3 is 13 amino acids. V was shortened by 8 bases and J by 4 bases, with 18 bases between the two germline ends. Germline CDR1 is DFQATT and CDR2 is SNEGSKA (reference sequence). The CDR3 nucleotides are TGCAGTCCGACGTCAGGGGGGATATACGAGCAGTACGTC. It is translated as CSPTSGGIYEQYV.

This clonotype was found many times. The chain is built from TRBV11-2 and TRBJ2-1, with D possibly TRBD2 on 5 matching bases. Germline CDR1 is SGHAT and CDR2 is FQNNGV. The V end was cut by 0 bases, the J end by 8 bases, with 8 bases between. The CDR3 covers 13 residues. The CDR3 DNA reads as TGTGCCAGCAGCTTAGATCTGGAGGATGAGCAGTTCTTC. Translated: CASSLDLEDEQFF. Using reference TRBV11-2 and TRBJ2-1 for the parts outside the CDR3, the full variable domain is EAGVAQSPRYKIIEKRQSVAFWCNPISGHATLYWYQQILGQGPKLLIQFQNNGVVDDSQLPKDRFSAERLKGVDSTLKIQPAKLEDSAVYLCASSLDLEDEQFFGPGTRLTVL.

The J gene is TRBJ1-1, the V gene TRBV20-1; D gene unclear. From germline, CDR1 is DFQATT and CDR2 SNEGSKA (reference sequence). Trimming shortened V by 5 bases and J by 9 bases, and 28 bases separated the two germline ends. The CDR3 consists of 16 residues. CDR3 nucleotides: TGCAGTGCTCCGGATGTGGAGTCCCCGCTACGGGTACAAGCTTTCTTT. Amino acid sequence: CSAPDVESPLRVQAFF.

The gene calls are TRBV12-3 or TRBV12-4 and TRBJ2-5, with 9 bases fitting TRBD2. V was clipped by 5 bases and J by 8 bases; unmatched bases: 12. The CDR3 contains 15 residues. CDR3 residues: CASSPPQGLAGTQYF. CDR3 nucleotide sequence: TGTGCCAGCAGTCCCCCACAGGGTCTAGCGGGAACCCAGTACTTC.

The rearrangement links TRBV18 to TRBJ1-1; 11 bases are shared with TRBD1. The germline V gene encodes CDR1 KGHSH and CDR2 LQKENI. V shed 3 bases, J shed 3 bases, and the junction held 6 bases outside the gene matches. This CDR3 region has 16 residues. Here the CDR3 DNA reads TGTGCCAGCTCACCGTATCCGGGACAGGGGGACACTGAAGCTTTCTTT. Protein: CASSPYPGQGDTEAFF.

The chain links TRBV11-3 to TRBJ2-1, with 10 bases that match TRBD2. Per germline, CDR1 SGHNT and CDR2 YENEEA. The length of the CDR3 is 17 residues. The trim removed 3 bases at V and 2 bases at J, leaving 7 bases unmatched. The CDR3 protein is CASSLGPTSGTYNEQFF. CDR3 bases: TGTGCCAGCAGCTTGGGACCTACTAGCGGGACCTACAATGAGCAGTTCTTC.

This clonotype showed up just a few times. J is TRBJ2-5 and V is TRBV24-1; 7 bases agree with TRBD2. J lost 0 bases, V lost 5 bases, and 2 bases had no gene match. Germline-derived CDR1 and CDR2 are KGHDR and SFDVKD. The length of the CDR3 is 14 residues. The CDR3 is CATSVRGDQETQYF. The DNA for the CDR3 is TGTGCCACCAGTGTACGGGGGGACCAAGAGACCCAGTACTTC.

The chain employs TRBV23-1 and TRBJ2-7; TRBD1 might be the D (6 bases). TRBV23-1 is assigned to the ORF class and has an uncertain function. Trimming cost V 0 bases and J 0 bases, with 18 bases left between them. The CDR3 runs 18 residues. CDR3 in DNA: TGCGCCAGCAGTCAATCGCAACTACAGGGCCAGCCCTCCTACGAGCAGTACTTC. It yields the protein CASSQSQLQGQPSYEQYF.